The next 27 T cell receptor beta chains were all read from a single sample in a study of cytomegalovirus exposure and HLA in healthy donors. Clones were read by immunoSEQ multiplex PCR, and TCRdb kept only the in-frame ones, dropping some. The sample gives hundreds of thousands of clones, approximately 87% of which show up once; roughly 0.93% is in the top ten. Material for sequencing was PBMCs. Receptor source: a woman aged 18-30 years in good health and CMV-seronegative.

The CDR3 region is CASSLGVGLAGGPLVTQYF. CDR3 bases: TGTGCCAGCAGCTTAGGTGTGGGACTAGCGGGAGGGCCGCTTGTGACCCAGTACTTC. The J gene is TRBJ2-5, the V gene TRBV7-2; TRBD2 aligns across 16 bases. The J segment lost 7 bases and the V segment lost 1 base, leaving 12 bases of the junction unmatched. The CDR3 consists of 19 residues. CDR1 is SGHTA, CDR2 FQGNSA, per germline. The variable domain in full, completed from reference TRBV7-2 and TRBJ2-5, reads GAGVSQSPSNKVTEKGKDVELRCDPISGHTALYWYRQSLGQGLEFLIYFQGNSAPDKSGLPSDRFSAERTGGSVSTLTIQRTQQEDSAVYLCASSLGVGLAGGPLVTQYFGPGTRLLVL.

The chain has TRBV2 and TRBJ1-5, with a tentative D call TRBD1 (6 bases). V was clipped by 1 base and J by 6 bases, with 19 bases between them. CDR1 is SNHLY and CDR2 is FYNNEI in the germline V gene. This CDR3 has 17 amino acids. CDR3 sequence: CASSEELLQGGSQPQHF. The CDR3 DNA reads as TGTGCCAGCAGTGAAGAGCTTTTACAGGGAGGGAGTCAGCCCCAGCATTTT.

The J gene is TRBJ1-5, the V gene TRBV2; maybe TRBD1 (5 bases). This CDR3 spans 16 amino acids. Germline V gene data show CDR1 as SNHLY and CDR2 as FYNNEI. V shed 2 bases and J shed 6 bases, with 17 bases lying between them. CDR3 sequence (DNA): TGTGCCAGCAGTGAAAGGGTTGGGACTGGGGGTCAGCCCCAGCATTTT. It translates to CASSERVGTGGQPQHF. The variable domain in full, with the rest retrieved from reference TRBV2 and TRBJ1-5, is EPEVTQTPSHQVTQMGQEVILRCVPISNHLYFYWYRQILGQKVEFLVSFYNNEISEKSEIFDDQFSVERPDGSNFTLKIRSTKLEDSAMYFCASSERVGTGGQPQHFGDGTRLSIL.

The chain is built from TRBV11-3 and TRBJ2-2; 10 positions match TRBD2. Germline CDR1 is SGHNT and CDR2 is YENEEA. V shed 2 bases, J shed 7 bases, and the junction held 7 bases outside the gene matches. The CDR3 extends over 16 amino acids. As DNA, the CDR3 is TGTGCCAGCAGCTTAACACTAGCGGGAAATATCGGGGAGCTGTTTTTT. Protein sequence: CASSLTLAGNIGELFF. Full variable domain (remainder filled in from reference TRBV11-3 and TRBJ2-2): EAGVVQSPRYKIIEKKQPVAFWCNPISGHNTLYWYLQNLGQGPELLIRYENEEAVDDSQLPKDRFSAERLKGVDSTLKIQPAELGDSAVYLCASSLTLAGNIGELFFGEGSRLTVL.

CDR3 nucleotide sequence: TGCGCCAGCAGCGACCGGGACAGGGACACCGGGGAGCTGTTTTTT. Translating it yields CASSDRDRDTGELFF. The V call is TRBV5-1, the J call TRBJ2-2, with 9 bases aligning to TRBD1. Trimming took 4 bases from V and 3 from J; bases not matched to a gene: 4. This CDR3 contains 15 residues. From germline, CDR1 is SGHRS and CDR2 YFSETQ.

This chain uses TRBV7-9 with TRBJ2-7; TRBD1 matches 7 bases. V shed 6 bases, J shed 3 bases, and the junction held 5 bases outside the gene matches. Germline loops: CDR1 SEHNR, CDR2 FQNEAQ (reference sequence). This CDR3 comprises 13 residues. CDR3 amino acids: CASRHRQGYEQYF. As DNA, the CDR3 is TGTGCCAGCAGGCATAGACAGGGCTACGAGCAGTACTTC.

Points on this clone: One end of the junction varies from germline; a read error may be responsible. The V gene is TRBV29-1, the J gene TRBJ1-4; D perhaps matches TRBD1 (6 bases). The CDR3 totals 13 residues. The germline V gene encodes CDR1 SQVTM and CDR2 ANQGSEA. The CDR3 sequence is CSVKEGGGEKLFF. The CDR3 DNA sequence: TGCAGCGTTAAAGAGGGGGGGGGTGAAAAACTGTTTTTT.

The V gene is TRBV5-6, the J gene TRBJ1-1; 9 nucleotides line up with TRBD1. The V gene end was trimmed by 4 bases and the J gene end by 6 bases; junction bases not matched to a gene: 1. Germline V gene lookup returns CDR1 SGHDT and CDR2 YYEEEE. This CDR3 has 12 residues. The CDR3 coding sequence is TGTGCCAGCAGCCGGGACAGGGCTGAAGCTTTCTTT. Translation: CASSRDRAEAFF.

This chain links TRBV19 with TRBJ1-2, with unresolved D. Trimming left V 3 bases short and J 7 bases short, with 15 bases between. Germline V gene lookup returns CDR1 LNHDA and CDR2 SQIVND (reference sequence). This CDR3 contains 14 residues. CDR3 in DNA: TGTGCCAGTAGTATGAATGGAGGTACTATTGGCTACACCTTC. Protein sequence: CASSMNGGTIGYTF.

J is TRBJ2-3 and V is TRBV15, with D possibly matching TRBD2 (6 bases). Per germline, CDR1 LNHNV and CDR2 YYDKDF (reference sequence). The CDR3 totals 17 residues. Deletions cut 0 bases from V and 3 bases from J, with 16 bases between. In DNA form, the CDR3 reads TGTGCCACCAGCAGAGAGGGGGAGCGGGCTTTGACAGATACGCAGTATTTT. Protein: CATSREGERALTDTQYF. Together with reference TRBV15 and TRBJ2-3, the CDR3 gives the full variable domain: DAMVIQNPRYQVTQFGKPVTLSCSQTLNHNVMYWYQQKSSQAPKLLFHYYDKDFNNEADTPDNFQSRRPNTSFCFLDIRSPGLGDTAMYLCATSREGERALTDTQYFGPGTRLTVL.

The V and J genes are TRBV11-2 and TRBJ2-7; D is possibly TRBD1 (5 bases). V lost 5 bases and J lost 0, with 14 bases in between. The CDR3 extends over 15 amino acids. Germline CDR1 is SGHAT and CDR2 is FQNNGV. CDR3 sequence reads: CASSLWGGTSYEQYF. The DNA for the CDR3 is TGTGCCAGCAGCCTCTGGGGCGGAACCTCCTACGAGCAGTACTTC.

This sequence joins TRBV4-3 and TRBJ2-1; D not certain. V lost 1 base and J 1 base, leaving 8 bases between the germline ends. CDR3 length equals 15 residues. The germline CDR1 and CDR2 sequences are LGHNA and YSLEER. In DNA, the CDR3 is TGCGCCAGCAGCCAAGTAATAGCTTCCTACAATGAGCAGTTCTTC. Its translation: CASSQVIASYNEQFF.

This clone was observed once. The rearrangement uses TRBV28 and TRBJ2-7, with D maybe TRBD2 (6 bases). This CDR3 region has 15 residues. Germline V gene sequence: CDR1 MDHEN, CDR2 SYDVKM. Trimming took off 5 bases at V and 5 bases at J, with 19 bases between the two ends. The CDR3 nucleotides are TGTGCCAGCAGTCATCAAGTGCTTAGCGGAGACGAGCAGTACTTC. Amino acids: CASSHQVLSGDEQYF.

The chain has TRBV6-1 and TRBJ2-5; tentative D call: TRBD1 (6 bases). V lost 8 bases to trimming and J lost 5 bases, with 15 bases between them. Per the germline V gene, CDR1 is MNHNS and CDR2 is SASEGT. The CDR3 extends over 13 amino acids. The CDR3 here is CASETGLRETQYF. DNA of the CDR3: TGTGCCAGCGAAACAGGGCTACGGGAGACCCAGTACTTC.

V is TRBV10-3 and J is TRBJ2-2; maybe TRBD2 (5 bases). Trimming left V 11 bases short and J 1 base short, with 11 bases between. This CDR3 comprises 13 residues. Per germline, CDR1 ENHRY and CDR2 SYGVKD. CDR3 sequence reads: CALSSGNTGELFF. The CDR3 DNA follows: TGTGCCCTCTCGAGCGGGAACACCGGGGAGCTGTTTTTT.

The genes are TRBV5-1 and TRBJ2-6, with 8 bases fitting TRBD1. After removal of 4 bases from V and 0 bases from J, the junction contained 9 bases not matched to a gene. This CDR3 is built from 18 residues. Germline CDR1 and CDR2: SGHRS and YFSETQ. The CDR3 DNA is TGCGCCAGCAGCCCTGGACAGGGCACAATCTCTGGGGCCAACGTCCTGACTTTC. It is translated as CASSPGQGTISGANVLTF.

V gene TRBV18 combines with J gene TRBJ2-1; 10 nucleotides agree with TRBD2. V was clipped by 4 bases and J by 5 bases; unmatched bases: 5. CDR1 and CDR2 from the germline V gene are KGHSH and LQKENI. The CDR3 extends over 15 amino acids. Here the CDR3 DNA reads TGTGCCAGCTCACGGGTAGCGGGAGGCGACAATGAGCAGTTCTTC. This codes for CASSRVAGGDNEQFF.

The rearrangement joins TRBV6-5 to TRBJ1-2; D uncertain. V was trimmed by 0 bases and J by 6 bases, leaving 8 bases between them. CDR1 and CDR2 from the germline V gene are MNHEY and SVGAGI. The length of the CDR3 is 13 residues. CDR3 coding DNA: TGTGCCAGCAGTTACTCTGGCAGGAATGGCTACACCTTC. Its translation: CASSYSGRNGYTF.

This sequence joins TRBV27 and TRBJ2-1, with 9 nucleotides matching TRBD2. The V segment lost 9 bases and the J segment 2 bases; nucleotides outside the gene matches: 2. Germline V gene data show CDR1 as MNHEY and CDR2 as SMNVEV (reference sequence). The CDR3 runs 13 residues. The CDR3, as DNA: TGTGCCAGTAGGACTAGCGCCTACAATGAGCAGTTCTTC. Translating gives CASRTSAYNEQFF.

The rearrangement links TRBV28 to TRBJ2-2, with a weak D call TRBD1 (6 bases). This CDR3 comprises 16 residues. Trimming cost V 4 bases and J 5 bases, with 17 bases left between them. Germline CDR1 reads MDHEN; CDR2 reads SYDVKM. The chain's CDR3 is CASSSTGLGETGELFF. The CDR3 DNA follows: TGTGCCAGCAGTTCGACAGGTTTAGGGGAAACCGGGGAGCTGTTTTTT.

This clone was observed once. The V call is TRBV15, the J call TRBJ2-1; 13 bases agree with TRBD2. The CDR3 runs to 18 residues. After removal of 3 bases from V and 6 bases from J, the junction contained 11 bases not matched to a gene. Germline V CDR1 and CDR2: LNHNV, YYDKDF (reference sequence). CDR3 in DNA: TGTGCCACCAGCAGTCCCGGACTAGCGGGGGCACAGGGCAATGAGCAGTTCTTC. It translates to CATSSPGLAGAQGNEQFF. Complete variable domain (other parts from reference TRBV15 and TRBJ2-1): DAMVIQNPRYQVTQFGKPVTLSCSQTLNHNVMYWYQQKSSQAPKLLFHYYDKDFNNEADTPDNFQSRRPNTSFCFLDIRSPGLGDTAMYLCATSSPGLAGAQGNEQFFGPGTRLTVL.

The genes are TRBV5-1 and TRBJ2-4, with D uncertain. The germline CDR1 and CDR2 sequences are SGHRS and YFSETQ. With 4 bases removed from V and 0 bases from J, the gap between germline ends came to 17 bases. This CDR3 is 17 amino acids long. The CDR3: CASSPRPATLAKNIQYF. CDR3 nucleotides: TGCGCCAGCAGCCCTAGACCAGCAACCCTAGCCAAAAACATTCAGTACTTC.

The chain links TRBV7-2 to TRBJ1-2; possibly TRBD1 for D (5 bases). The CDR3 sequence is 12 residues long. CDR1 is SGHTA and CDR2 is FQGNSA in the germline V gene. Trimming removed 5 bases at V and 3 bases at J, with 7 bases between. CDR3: CASSGQYYGYTF. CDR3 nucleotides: TGTGCCAGCAGCGGACAATACTATGGCTACACCTTC.

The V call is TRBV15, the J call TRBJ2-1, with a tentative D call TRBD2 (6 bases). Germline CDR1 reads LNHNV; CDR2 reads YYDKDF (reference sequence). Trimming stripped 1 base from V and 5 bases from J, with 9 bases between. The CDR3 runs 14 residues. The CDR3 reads CATSRGGEDNEQFF. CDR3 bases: TGTGCCACCAGCAGAGGGGGGGAGGACAATGAGCAGTTCTTC.

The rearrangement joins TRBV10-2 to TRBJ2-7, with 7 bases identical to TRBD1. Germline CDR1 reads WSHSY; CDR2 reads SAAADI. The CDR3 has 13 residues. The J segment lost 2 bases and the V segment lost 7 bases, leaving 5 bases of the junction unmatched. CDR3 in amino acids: CASNPTGAYEQYF. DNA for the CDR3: TGCGCCAGCAATCCCACAGGGGCCTACGAGCAGTACTTC.

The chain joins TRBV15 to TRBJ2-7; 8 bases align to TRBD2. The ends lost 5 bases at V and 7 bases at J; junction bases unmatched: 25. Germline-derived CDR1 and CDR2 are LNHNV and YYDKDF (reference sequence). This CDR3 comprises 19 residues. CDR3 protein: CATSPPSEVTVSGKGEQYF. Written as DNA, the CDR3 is TGTGCCACCAGCCCGCCGAGCGAGGTCACGGTTAGCGGGAAGGGTGAGCAGTACTTC.

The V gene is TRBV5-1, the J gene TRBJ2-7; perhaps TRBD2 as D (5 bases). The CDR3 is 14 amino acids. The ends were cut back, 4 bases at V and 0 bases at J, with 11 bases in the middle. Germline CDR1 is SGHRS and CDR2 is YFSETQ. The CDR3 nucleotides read TGCGCCAGCAGCAGGGAAGGGAGCTCCTACGAGCAGTACTTC. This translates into CASSREGSSYEQYF.